Each of the 9 T cell receptor beta chains below was sequenced from the same sample in a study of T cells after posttransplantation cyclophosphamide. Busulfan-fludarabine conditioning, marrow transplant, and cyclophosphamide on days +3 and +4 were administered. TCRdb's copy holds only in-frame clones and misses some; the assay was immunoSEQ multiplex PCR. The profile covers around 7,000 clones, none occurring a single time. The sequences come from PBMCs, collected after an allogeneic stem cell transplant with post-transplant cyclophosphamide. These TCRs come from a male patient between 25 and 39 years old who received an allogeneic stem cell transplant from an unrelated donor, was CMV-positive, and had acute and chronic GVHD. The graft donor may be the source of some T cells.

This clone is categorized as medium-sized. V is TRBV29-1 and J is TRBJ2-2; 10 bases line up with TRBD2. From germline, CDR1 is SQVTM and CDR2 ANQGSEA. CDR3 length equals 14 residues. Losses at the gene ends were 5 bases for V and 6 bases for J; bases not matched to a gene: 6. CDR3 loop: CSVRLAGVAGELFF. The CDR3, as DNA: TGCAGCGTTAGGCTAGCGGGAGTGGCCGGGGAGCTGTTTTTT.

A note on this clone: This may come from a read error, since a much larger clone is one base off. This sample includes further DNA sequences coding for the same CDR3. The chain is built from TRBV7-9 and TRBJ2-1, with TRBD2 as a possible D gene (6 bases). Deletions cut 3 bases from V and 6 bases from J, with 15 bases between. The CDR3 has 15 residues. The germline gives CDR1 SEHNR, CDR2 FQNEAQ (reference sequence). DNA of the CDR3: TGTGCCAGCAGCTTGCGGAGGGCCGGGGTCAATGAGCAGTTCTTC. Translated, it gives CASSLRRAGVNEQFF.

This clone was detected ten times or more. V and J are TRBV27 and TRBJ2-1; perhaps TRBD1 as D (6 bases). V gave up 5 bases and J gave up 6 bases, with 29 bases separating them. Germline loops: CDR1 MNHEY, CDR2 SMNVEV (reference sequence). CDR3 length equals 19 residues. The CDR3 reads CASSGSETGNLFAPNEQFF. CDR3 in DNA: TGTGCCAGCAGTGGATCGGAGACAGGAAACCTTTTTGCTCCCAATGAGCAGTTCTTC.

This clone showed up many times. V gene TRBV7-8 combines with J gene TRBJ2-1; 11 bases align to TRBD2. The germline CDR1 and CDR2 sequences are SGHVS and FQNEAQ. The V gene end was trimmed by 5 bases and the J gene end by 0 bases; junction bases not matched to a gene: 3. This CDR3 spans 16 amino acids. CDR3 in amino acids: CASSRGLAGSYNEQFF. CDR3 coding DNA: TGTGCCAGCAGCCGCGGACTAGCGGGCTCCTACAATGAGCAGTTCTTC. Full variable domain (missing parts from reference TRBV7-8 and TRBJ2-1): GAGVSQSPRYKVAKRGQDVALRCDPISGHVSLFWYQQALGQGPEFLTYFQNEAQLDKSGLPSDRFFAERPEGSVSTLKIQRTQQEDSAVYLCASSRGLAGSYNEQFFGPGTRLTVL.

This clone was seen at least ten times. V gene TRBV10-1 combines with J gene TRBJ2-5; 8 bases agree with TRBD2. After removal of 2 bases from V and 2 bases from J, the junction contained 1 base not matched to a gene. From germline, CDR1 is WNHNN and CDR2 SYGVQD (reference sequence). CDR3 length: 14 residues. CDR3 amino acids: CASSEGLAQETQYF. The CDR3 DNA reads TGCGCCAGCAGTGAGGGACTAGCTCAAGAGACCCAGTACTTC.

This clone was counted ten times or more. The V gene is TRBV9, the J gene TRBJ2-5; 7 positions match TRBD2. With V trimmed by 2 bases and J by 3 bases, 13 bases remained unmatched. Germline CDR1 is SGDLS and CDR2 is YYNGEE. The CDR3 length is 17 residues. The CDR3 coding sequence is TGTGCCAGCAGCGTCTACCCGAGCGTGGCGGGAGAAGAGACCCAGTACTTC. The encoded protein is CASSVYPSVAGEETQYF.

In its sample, this clone was seen many times. V gene TRBV10-3 combines with J gene TRBJ1-1; D ambiguous. The CDR3 runs to 14 residues. V lost 6 bases and J 5 bases, leaving 16 bases between the germline ends. Germline V gives CDR1 ENHRY, CDR2 SYGVKD. The CDR3 loop reads CAISGDFPGTEAFF. The DNA for the CDR3 is TGTGCCATCAGCGGGGATTTCCCTGGGACTGAAGCTTTCTTT.

This clone appeared many times. The CDR3 nucleotides read TGTGCCAGCAGCAAGTGGACAGGGGGCGGGGGAGAGACCCAGTACTTC. Translating gives CASSKWTGGGGETQYF. The rearrangement uses TRBV7-9 and TRBJ2-5, with 11 bases that match TRBD1. Trimming at V came to 5 bases and at J to 4 bases, leaving 9 bases not matched to a gene. Germline V lookup: CDR1 SEHNR, CDR2 FQNEAQ (reference sequence). The CDR3 length is 16 residues. Filled out from reference TRBV7-9 and TRBJ2-5, the complete variable domain reads DTGVSQNPRHKITKRGQNVTFRCDPISEHNRLYWYRQTLGQGPEFLTYFQNEAQLEKSRLLSDRFSAERPKGSFSTLEIQRTEQGDSAMYLCASSKWTGGGGETQYFGPGTRLLVL.

This clone was counted between two and nine times. The CDR3 spells CASSLALAGGLSTEAFF. The CDR3 nucleotides are TGTGCCAGCAGCTTGGCCTTAGCAGGGGGCCTGTCGACTGAAGCTTTCTTT. This sequence joins TRBV5-4 and TRBJ1-1; 8 nucleotides agree with TRBD1. The germline gives CDR1 SGHNT, CDR2 YYREEE (reference sequence). The CDR3 contains 17 residues. Trimming at V came to 0 bases and at J to 5 bases, leaving 12 bases not matched to a gene.